Listed here is a single T cell receptor (beta chain). The data were obtained in a study of control samples from healthy donors and cancer patients. Sequencing was performed with immunoSEQ multiplex PCR; in TCRdb, only in-frame clones are kept and a portion is missing. This table has 110,000 or so clones, about 89% appearing once. Per the germline V gene, CDR1 is MNHEY and CDR2 is SMNVEV (reference sequence). The V segment lost 6 bases and the J segment 4 bases; nucleotides outside the gene matches: 4. The CDR3 length is 15 residues. The source is a woman between 45 and 60 years old in good health. The gene calls are TRBV27 and TRBJ1-6; 9 bases map to TRBD1. Input material: blood. As DNA, the CDR3 is TGTGCCAGCAGCAGCGACAGGGGGTATAATTCACCCCTCCACTTT. Translation: CASSSDRGYNSPLHF.